Below, 20 T cell receptor beta chains from the same sample are listed, as sequenced in a study of T cells in tuberculosis. Assay: immunoSEQ multiplex PCR; the TCRdb copy retains only in-frame clones and omits some. Of 30,000 to 40,000 clones listed, roughly 93% are singletons. Regarding time point: new active TB diagnosis, blood taken before or within 7 days of starting treatment. This sample comprised PBMCs, obtained at tuberculosis diagnosis. All receptors come from an adult with tuberculosis.

The J gene is TRBJ2-7, the V gene TRBV18; 8 bases are a match to TRBD1. J gave up 3 bases and V 0 bases, and 4 bases lay outside the gene matches. The CDR3 runs to 15 residues. Germline CDR1 and CDR2: KGHSH and LQKENI. For the CDR3, the DNA is TGTGCCAGCTCACCACCGACAGGGGAATACTACGAGCAGTACTTC. Amino acid sequence: CASSPPTGEYYEQYF.

The rearrangement uses TRBV5-5 and TRBJ2-7; 10 bases agree with TRBD2. Germline CDR1 SGHKS, CDR2 YYEKEE (reference sequence). The CDR3 runs 16 residues. V shed 0 bases and J 3 bases; nucleotides not matched to a gene: 6. CDR3 residues: CASSLDASGSHYEQYF. The CDR3 DNA reads as TGTGCCAGCAGCTTGGATGCTAGCGGGAGTCACTACGAGCAGTACTTC. The entire variable domain, with the rest obtained from reference TRBV5-5 and TRBJ2-7, is as follows: DAGVTQSPTHLIKTRGQQVTLRCSPISGHKSVSWYQQVLGQGPQFIFQYYEKEERGRGNFPDRFSARQFPNYSSELNVNALLLGDSALYLCASSLDASGSHYEQYFGPGTRLTVT.

This clone came up a few times. The chain is built from TRBV4-1 and TRBJ1-2; a weak D match, TRBD1 (5 bases). Trimming pared 0 bases from V and 0 bases from J, leaving 8 bases between. Germline V gene data show CDR1 as MGHRA and CDR2 as YSYEKL. The CDR3 totals 15 residues. CDR3 coding DNA: TGCGCCAGCAGCCAAGATGACAGAGCTAACTATGGCTACACCTTC. It specifies CASSQDDRANYGYTF.

The chain has TRBV5-6 and TRBJ2-3, with 11 positions matching TRBD2. Germline CDR1 reads SGHDT; CDR2 reads YYEEEE. J gave up 2 bases and V 3 bases, and 5 bases lay outside the gene matches. This CDR3 has 16 residues. CDR3 sequence reads: CASSSSLAGDTDTQYF. DNA of the CDR3: TGTGCCAGCAGCTCCTCACTAGCGGGGGACACAGATACGCAGTATTTT.

The chain uses TRBV30 and TRBJ2-7; 8 nucleotides line up with TRBD1. Germline loops: CDR1 GTSNPN, CDR2 SVGIG (reference sequence). The CDR3 loop spans 14 amino acids. V dropped 5 bases and J dropped 9; count of bases not matched to a gene: 15. CDR3 sequence: CAWGPGQVNPGQYF. The CDR3 DNA is TGTGCCTGGGGCCCGGGACAGGTCAACCCTGGGCAGTACTTC.

V gene TRBV6-5 combines with J gene TRBJ2-7; D unclear. V lost 4 bases to trimming and J lost 1 base, with 5 bases between them. CDR1 is MNHEY, CDR2 SVGAGI, per germline. CDR3 length equals 12 residues. The CDR3 nucleotides read TGTGCCAGCAGTTCCCCGTCCTACGAGCAGTACTTC. Translated, it gives CASSSPSYEQYF.

This chain joins TRBV5-1 and TRBJ2-5, with 9 bases identical to TRBD1. The CDR3 is 14 residues long. Germline CDR1 SGHRS, CDR2 YFSETQ. The J segment lost 5 bases and the V segment lost 2 bases, leaving 4 bases of the junction unmatched. In DNA, the CDR3 is TGCGCCAGCAGCTTTGACAGGGGGAGCGAGACCCAGTACTTC. It specifies CASSFDRGSETQYF.

This clone is classed as medium-sized. The gene calls are TRBV30 and TRBJ1-2; 7 nucleotides line up with TRBD1. The CDR3 spans 13 residues. V shed 2 bases and J 3 bases; nucleotides not matched to a gene: 3. In germline, CDR1 is GTSNPN, CDR2 SVGIG (reference sequence). The CDR3 region is CAWSPQGYYGYTF. The CDR3 DNA is TGTGCCTGGAGTCCACAGGGGTACTATGGCTACACCTTC.

The rearrangement joins TRBV2 to TRBJ1-2, with 11 bases matching TRBD1. CDR1 and CDR2 from the germline V gene are SNHLY and FYNNEI. The junction had 11 bases not matched to a gene; V was cut back by 2 bases and J by 3 bases. CDR3 size: 18 residues. In DNA, the CDR3 is TGTGCCAGCAGTGAACCTAGGACAGGGGGCGCGAGGGACTATGGCTACACCTTC. It is translated as CASSEPRTGGARDYGYTF.

The chain couples TRBV6-4 to TRBJ2-1, with TRBD2 identical over 9 bases. CDR3 length: 15 amino acids. Per germline, CDR1 MRHNA and CDR2 SNTAGT. After removal of 6 bases from V and 4 bases from J, the junction contained 7 bases not matched to a gene. The CDR3 loop is CASRVAAGGYNEQFF. The CDR3 nucleotides are TGTGCCAGCAGGGTAGCGGCGGGGGGGTACAATGAGCAGTTCTTC.

This chain links TRBV30 with TRBJ2-5; perhaps TRBD2 as D (5 bases). The CDR3 has 14 amino acids. Looked up from germline, CDR1 is GTSNPN and CDR2 is SVGIG (reference sequence). The V end lost 5 bases, the J end lost 0 bases, and 13 bases lay between the germline ends. CDR3 region: CAWGTGMYQETQYF. The CDR3 DNA is TGTGCCTGGGGAACGGGGATGTACCAAGAGACCCAGTACTTC.

The V gene is TRBV7-2, the J gene TRBJ2-3; tentative D call: TRBD1 (5 bases). The length of the CDR3 is 15 residues. Trimming removed 5 bases at V and 2 bases at J, with 14 bases between. Germline assignment: CDR1 SGHTA and CDR2 FQGNSA. In DNA form, the CDR3 reads TGTGCCAGCAGCCGTGGACAACCGCACACAGATACGCAGTATTTT. It is translated as CASSRGQPHTDTQYF.

This chain connects TRBV5-6 to TRBJ2-1; D gene unclear. Germline loops: CDR1 SGHDT, CDR2 YYEEEE. The CDR3 is made up of 15 amino acids. The V and J ends lost 1 base and 0 bases respectively, with 8 bases between them. CDR3 nucleotide sequence: TGTGCCAGCAGCTTGTTCGTCTACTCCTACAATGAGCAGTTCTTC. Its translation: CASSLFVYSYNEQFF.

This chain links TRBV2 with TRBJ1-1; D gene unclear. Germline lookup yields CDR1 SNHLY and CDR2 FYNNEI. This CDR3 region has 13 residues. V was shortened by 6 bases and J by 2 bases, with 10 bases between the two germline ends. The CDR3 nucleotides read TGTGCCAGCAGCGGTGAGCGAAACACTGAAGCTTTCTTT. It encodes CASSGERNTEAFF.

The rearrangement joins TRBV7-6 to TRBJ2-1; tentatively, D is TRBD2 (6 bases). This CDR3 region has 14 residues. Trimming took 5 bases from V and 5 from J, leaving 13 bases between them. Germline CDR1 and CDR2: SGHVS and FNYEAQ. The CDR3 nucleotides read TGTGCCAGCAGCCCCACGGAGGGGAACAATGAGCAGTTCTTC. The encoded protein is CASSPTEGNNEQFF.

The gene calls are TRBV5-1 and TRBJ2-3; a possible D gene is TRBD2 (5 bases). V lost 3 bases, J lost 2 bases, and 10 bases lay in between. Germline V gene sequence: CDR1 SGHRS, CDR2 YFSETQ. CDR3 size: 14 residues. The CDR3 DNA reads TGCGCCAGCAGCTCAGGACTTGACACAGATACGCAGTATTTT. The encoded protein is CASSSGLDTDTQYF.

The rearrangement links TRBV27 to TRBJ2-3, with D hard to call. V lost 5 bases and J lost 4, with 10 bases in between. Germline CDR1 reads MNHEY; CDR2 reads SMNVEV (reference sequence). This CDR3 contains 13 residues. CDR3 coding DNA: TGTGCCAGCAGTCACAGCATCCCAGATACGCAGTATTTT. As protein: CASSHSIPDTQYF.

The gene calls are TRBV9 and TRBJ1-4; D remains unclear. The CDR3 length is 19 residues. Deletions cut 4 bases from V and 0 bases from J, with 22 bases between. Germline CDR1 reads SGDLS; CDR2 reads YYNGEE. CDR3 DNA: TGTGCCAGCAGCTCACCCCTCGGGGATCCATATCCAACTAATGAAAAACTGTTTTTT. Translation gives CASSSPLGDPYPTNEKLFF.

V usage is TRBV20-1 and J usage is TRBJ1-1; possibly TRBD1 for D (6 bases). The CDR3 loop spans 11 amino acids. Trimming cost V 6 bases and J 11 bases, with 16 bases left between them. Germline V CDR1 and CDR2: DFQATT, SNEGSKA (reference sequence). CDR3 protein: CSAERAGAAFF. CDR3 DNA sequence: TGCAGTGCCGAGAGGGCAGGGGCTGCTTTCTTT.

This rearrangement joins TRBV10-1 to TRBJ2-3; D is undetermined. The length of the CDR3 is 13 residues. V lost 5 bases and J lost 6, with 12 bases in between. CDR1 WNHNN and CDR2 SYGVQD come from the germline V gene (reference sequence). This chain's CDR3 is CASSPTPGDTQYF. The CDR3, as DNA: TGCGCCAGCAGTCCTACCCCCGGGGATACGCAGTATTTT.